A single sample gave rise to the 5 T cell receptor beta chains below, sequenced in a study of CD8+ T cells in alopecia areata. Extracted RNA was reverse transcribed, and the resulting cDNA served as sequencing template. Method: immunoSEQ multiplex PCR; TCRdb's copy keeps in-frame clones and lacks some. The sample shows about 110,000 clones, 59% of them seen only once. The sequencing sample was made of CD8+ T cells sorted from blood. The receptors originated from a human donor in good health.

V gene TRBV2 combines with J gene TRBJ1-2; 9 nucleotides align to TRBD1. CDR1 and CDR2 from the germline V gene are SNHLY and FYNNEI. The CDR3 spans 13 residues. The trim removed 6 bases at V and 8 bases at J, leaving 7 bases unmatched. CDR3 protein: CASSGTGSFGYTF. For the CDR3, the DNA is TGTGCCAGCAGCGGGACAGGGTCATTCGGCTACACCTTC. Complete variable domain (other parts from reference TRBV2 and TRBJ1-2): EPEVTQTPSHQVTQMGQEVILRCVPISNHLYFYWYRQILGQKVEFLVSFYNNEISEKSEIFDDQFSVERPDGSNFTLKIRSTKLEDSAMYFCASSGTGSFGYTFGSGTRLTVV.

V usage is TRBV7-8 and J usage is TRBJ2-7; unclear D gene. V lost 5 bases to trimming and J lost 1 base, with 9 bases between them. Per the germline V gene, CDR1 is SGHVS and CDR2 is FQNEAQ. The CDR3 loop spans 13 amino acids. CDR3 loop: CASSRRGSYEQYF. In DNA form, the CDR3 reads TGTGCCAGCAGCCGCAGAGGATCCTACGAGCAGTACTTC.

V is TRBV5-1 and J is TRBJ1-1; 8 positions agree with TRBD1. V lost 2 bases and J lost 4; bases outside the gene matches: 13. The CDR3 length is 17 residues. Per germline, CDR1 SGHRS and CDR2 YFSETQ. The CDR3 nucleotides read TGCGCCAGCAGCTTAAATTTCGGACAGGGCGTGACCACTGAAGCTTTCTTT. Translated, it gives CASSLNFGQGVTTEAFF.

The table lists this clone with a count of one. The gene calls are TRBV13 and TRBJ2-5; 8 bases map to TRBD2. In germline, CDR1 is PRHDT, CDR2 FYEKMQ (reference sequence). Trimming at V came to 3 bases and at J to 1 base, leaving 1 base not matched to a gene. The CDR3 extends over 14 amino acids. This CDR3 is CASSFGTSQETQYF. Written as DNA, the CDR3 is TGTGCCAGCAGCTTCGGGACTAGCCAAGAGACCCAGTACTTC.

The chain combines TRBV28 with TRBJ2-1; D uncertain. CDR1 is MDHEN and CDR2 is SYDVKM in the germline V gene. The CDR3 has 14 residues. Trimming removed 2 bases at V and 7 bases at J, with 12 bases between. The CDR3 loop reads CASSLPPRLNEQFF. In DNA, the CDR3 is TGTGCCAGCAGTTTACCCCCCCGATTGAATGAGCAGTTCTTC.